This T cell receptor (beta chain) came from a study of T cells in localized non-small cell lung cancer. Study-level results: Maximal T cell clonality occurred in uninvolved adjacent lung, with tumor ranking below it. A median about 62 of the top 100 tumor clones appeared in adjacent lung. The tumor had only one region sequenced, so heterogeneity remains possible.

Points on this clone: Its antigen is not known.

Profiled with immunoSEQ multiplex PCR; TCRdb holds only in-frame clones, not every one. Of about 52,000 clones in the sample, roughly 88% were seen once. Germline CDR1 SGHAT, CDR2 FQNNGV. V was shortened by 5 bases and J by 7 bases, with 21 bases between the two germline ends. The CDR3 spans 17 residues. V and J are TRBV11-2 and TRBJ1-6, with D tentatively TRBD1 (6 bases). This clonotype was obtained from a male donor aged 60 or over with stage III squamous cell lung carcinoma. The sample consisted of peripheral blood, taken before any cancer treatment. The CDR3 protein is CASSPLGTGRGNSPLHF. The CDR3 DNA follows: TGTGCCAGCAGCCCCCTTGGAACAGGGCGGGGGAATTCACCCCTCCACTTT.